Described below is a single T cell receptor beta chain sequence and its context. The primer mix had 60 Vbeta and 13 Jbeta primers. The data were produced by immunoSEQ multiplex PCR, yet TCRdb's version contains in-frame clones alone and is incomplete. The repertoire table contains around 44,000 clones. This sample stems from a study of cytomegalovirus exposure and HLA in healthy donors. The CDR3 is 15 amino acids. Looked up from germline, CDR1 is GTSNPN and CDR2 is SVGIG (reference sequence). With 0 bases removed from V and 7 bases from J, the gap between germline ends came to 13 bases. The V gene is TRBV30, the J gene TRBJ1-6; D is ambiguous. The sequenced material came from PBMCs. The sequence was obtained from a male donor in good health and CMV-seropositive. CDR3 region: CAWSVLGSRNSPLHF. CDR3 DNA sequence: TGTGCCTGGAGTGTTTTGGGGAGTCGCAATTCACCCCTCCACTTT.